These T cell receptor beta chains were read from a single sample in a study of blood T cells in healthy people across ages. Each CDR3 protein is one row after TCRdb ran MiXCR on the 5' RACE reads. The sample has about 680,000 distinct CDR3 sequences; about half are singletons. Sequencing was performed on blood. These receptors all come from a woman aged 60 to 75 in good health. The CDR3 runs from the conserved cysteine through the conserved F or W. The D gene is left open where the match is weak. Not every row has a clone size; where given, it reads once, few, many or a size class.

TRBV7-6	few	TRBJ2-5	TRBD2	CASSLAGTSGSRGQETQYF
TRBV24-1	-	TRBJ2-2	TRBD1	CATGRDSITGELFF
TRBV7-2	-	TRBJ2-5	-	CASSPSGPGTQYF
TRBV20-1	-	TRBJ1-1	TRBD1	CSARTGRGAEAFF
TRBV20-1	-	TRBJ1-2	-	CGARFSRLAYTF
TRBV5-1	-	TRBJ2-1	-	CASSSKQGSGYNEQFF
TRBV6-5	-	-	-	CASSYESGPSIYEQYF
TRBV7-9	-	TRBJ2-1	-	CASSLGAGDEQFF
TRBV28	many	TRBJ1-1	-	CASSPGVGFTEAFF
TRBV20-1	few	TRBJ1-2	-	CSARGGEGYTF
TRBV10-3	-	TRBJ1-2	TRBD1	CAISEETGVYGYTF
TRBV4-3	-	TRBJ2-2	TRBD2	CASSQDLAENTGELFF
TRBV5-1	-	TRBJ1-1	TRBD1	CASIDRENTEAFF
TRBV20-1	few	TRBJ2-7	TRBD1	CSASQGQGGAYF
TRBV7-9	-	TRBJ2-3	TRBD1	CASSLARGTGGSWDTQYF
TRBV9	-	TRBJ2-1	TRBD2	CASSIGLAGSKGNEQFF
TRBV9	-	TRBJ2-7	-	CASSGHPDTGGPYEQYF